This T cell receptor beta chain was profiled in a study of vaccination and CD4 T cells after COVID-19. Germline CDR1 and CDR2: SQVTM and ANQGSEA. CDR3 length equals 12 residues. V shed 6 bases and J shed 6 bases, with 12 bases lying between them. There are a few counts of this clonotype. Its antigen remains unknown. At the Johns Hopkins FTIC core, DNA taken from cultured CD4+ T cells was sequenced by way of the Oncomine TCR Beta short-read assay. From cultured CD4+ T cells, genomic DNA was extracted. TCRdb called the PCR reads again in MiXCR, with one record for every CDR3 protein. The sample has over 8,500 distinct CDR3 sequences, roughly 28% seen once. Sample treatment: approximately nine-day PBMC culture with coronavirus spike peptide pools or control peptides (ViraFEST assay). Pre-COVID-19 pandemic sampling (2011-2018) yielded the unexposed donor's CD4+ T cells. After around ten days of culture, CD4+ T cells were negatively selected.

The chain is built from TRBV29-1 and TRBJ2-1; D is possibly TRBD2 (6 bases). The sequence was obtained from a human donor in good health. Sequencing used CD4+ T cells from blood, cultured in vitro. This CDR3 reads CSVQAGLNEQFF. CDR3 sequence (DNA): TGCAGCGTCCAGGCGGGACTCAATGAGCAGTTCTTC.